This T cell receptor (beta chain) was sequenced for a study of regulatory T cells in long-lasting Graves disease. To make TCR beta libraries, researchers used iRepertoire HTBI primers and Arm-PCR of CDR3 regions. TCRdb itself ran the multiplex PCR reads through MiXCR, one entry per CDR3 protein. The table shows around 430,000 distinct CDR3 sequences, with less than 25% occurring only once. General study findings and limits: Persistent Graves' patients showed a TCR diversity that was lower than that of newly diagnosed ones. New patients shared 950 to 1,000 public clonotypes, fewer than the approximately 2,500 shared by persistent patients.

The time point: persistent/refractory GD, antithyroid drugs over 5 years with positive TRAb. Researchers made the TCR library from RNA that was extracted from PBMCs. This clonotype turned up a few times. Its antigen is undetermined. The source is a female donor with Graves disease. Specimen: peripheral blood mononuclear cells (PBMCs), collected when the disease was refractory, from a patient treated with antithyroid drugs.

The CDR3 coding sequence is TGTGCCAGCAGCCCCCCCCTCGGGTCGACGGAACATGAGCAGTTCTTC. As protein: CASSPPLGSTEHEQFF. This sequence joins TRBV3-1 and TRBJ2-1; D call uncertain. The CDR3 runs 16 residues. CDR1 is LGHDT, CDR2 YNNKEL, per germline (reference sequence). The germline V and J ends were trimmed by 4 bases and 8 bases, with 21 bases remaining between them.